This TCR beta chain came from a study of T cell changes during pregnancy in multiple sclerosis. CDR1 is ENHRY and CDR2 is SYGVKD in the germline V gene. The CDR3 loop spans 15 amino acids. V was clipped by 6 bases and J by 2 bases; unmatched bases: 2. Profiling relied on immunoSEQ multiplex PCR, and the TCRdb table lists in-frame clones only, not all of them. Of 25,000 to 35,000 clones listed, roughly nine tenths were seen once; the top ten hold about 5.4%. The receptor was isolated from a female donor with multiple sclerosis, enrolled in a pregnancy study. V gene TRBV10-3 combines with J gene TRBJ2-7, with 15 bases lining up with TRBD2. Specimen: CD8+ T cells from peripheral blood mononuclear cells, collected in the first trimester of pregnancy. CDR3 sequence: CAISRTSGRAYEQYF. CDR3 DNA sequence: TGTGCCATCAGCAGGACTAGCGGGAGGGCCTACGAGCAGTACTTC.